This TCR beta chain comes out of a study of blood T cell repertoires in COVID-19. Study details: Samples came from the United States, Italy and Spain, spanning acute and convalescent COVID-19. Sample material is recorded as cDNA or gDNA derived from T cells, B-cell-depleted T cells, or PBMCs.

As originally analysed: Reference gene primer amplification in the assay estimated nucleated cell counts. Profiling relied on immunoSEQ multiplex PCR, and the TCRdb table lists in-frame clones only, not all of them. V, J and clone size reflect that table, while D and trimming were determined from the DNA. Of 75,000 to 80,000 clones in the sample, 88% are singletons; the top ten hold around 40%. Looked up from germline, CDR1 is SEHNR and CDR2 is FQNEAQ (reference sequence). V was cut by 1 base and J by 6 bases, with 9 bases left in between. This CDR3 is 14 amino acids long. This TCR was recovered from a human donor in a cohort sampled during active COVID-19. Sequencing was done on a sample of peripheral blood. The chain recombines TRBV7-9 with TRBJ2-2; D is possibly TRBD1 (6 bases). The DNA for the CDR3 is TGTGCCAGCAGCTTAGTTTCAGGGGCCGGGGAGCTGTTTTTT. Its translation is CASSLVSGAGELFF.